This entry describes one TCR beta chain. Antigen unknown. Trimming removed 3 bases at V and 0 bases at J, with 18 bases between. CDR3 length: 17 amino acids. The germline gives CDR1 SEHNR, CDR2 FQNEAQ (reference sequence). The PCR made use of 60 Vbeta and 13 Jbeta primers. The data were produced by immunoSEQ multiplex PCR, yet TCRdb's version contains in-frame clones alone and is incomplete. The sample has more than 35,000 clones, almost 70% seen once. This entry belongs to a study of cytomegalovirus exposure and HLA in healthy donors. Overall study findings and caveats: A previous analysis found most TCR beta V segments productive roughly 87% or roughly 30% of the time.

This chain links TRBV7-9 with TRBJ2-7; D may be TRBD2 (6 bases). The sequence came from a man between 35 and 55 years old in good health and CMV-seronegative. The sample taken for sequencing was PBMCs. CDR3 amino acids: CASSFQVGRGNSYEQYF. In DNA form, the CDR3 reads TGTGCCAGCAGCTTCCAAGTAGGCCGGGGGAACTCCTACGAGCAGTACTTC.